Below are 21 T cell receptor beta chains sequenced from a single sample in a study of T cell responses to AZD1222 COVID-19 vaccine. The repertoire was sequenced with immunoSEQ multiplex PCR; TCRdb's copy has only in-frame clones and lacks some. The sample includes more than 150,000 clones, over 90% of them seen just once. Source: peripheral blood, taken 28 days after the second AZD1222 dose. All receptors come from an adult who received the AZD1222 COVID-19 vaccine.

In nucleotides, the CDR3 is TGTGCCAGTAGGCTAGGACAGGGGGGAGCCTACAATGAGCAGTTCTTC. This gives the protein CASRLGQGGAYNEQFF. The chain uses TRBV19 and TRBJ2-1, with 10 bases matching TRBD1. Germline V lookup: CDR1 LNHDA, CDR2 SQIVND (reference sequence). The CDR3 runs to 16 residues. Trimming took 6 bases from V and 2 from J; bases not matched to a gene: 7.

The chain is built from TRBV5-1 and TRBJ2-5; 7 bases align to TRBD1. With 0 bases clipped from V and 1 base from J, the junction kept 3 bases outside the gene matches. Per the germline V gene, CDR1 is SGHRS and CDR2 is YFSETQ. The CDR3 runs 15 residues. CDR3 loop: CASSLGDRGQETQYF. The CDR3 DNA reads as TGCGCCAGCAGCTTGGGGGACAGAGGCCAAGAGACCCAGTACTTC.

The chain employs TRBV4-3 and TRBJ1-3, with D unresolved. This CDR3 spans 14 amino acids. The germline V gene encodes CDR1 LGHNA and CDR2 YSLEER. V was shortened by 2 bases and J by 0 bases, with 5 bases between the two germline ends. Written as DNA, the CDR3 is TGCGCCAGCAGCCAACCCTCCTCTGGAAACACCATATATTTT. As protein: CASSQPSSGNTIYF.

This clone came up once. This chain links TRBV18 with TRBJ1-5; TRBD1 agrees at 7 bases. The V and J ends lost 5 bases and 1 base, in that order; junction bases with no gene match: 8. Germline CDR1 reads KGHSH; CDR2 reads LQKENI. The CDR3 spans 16 residues. The CDR3 coding sequence is TGTGCCAGCTCAAGACAGGGTGGGGTGAGCAATCAGCCCCAGCATTTT. Translating it yields CASSRQGGVSNQPQHF.

This chain uses TRBV30 with TRBJ1-2; perhaps TRBD1 as D (5 bases). V lost 3 bases to trimming and J lost 5 bases, with 16 bases between them. The CDR3 covers 14 residues. The germline gives CDR1 GTSNPN, CDR2 SVGIG (reference sequence). This CDR3 reads CAWRDGTSGYGYTF. The CDR3 region has the DNA TGTGCCTGGAGAGACGGGACCTCTGGGTATGGCTACACCTTC. Combining the CDR3 with reference TRBV30 and TRBJ1-2 gives the whole variable domain SQTIHQWPATLVQPVGSPLSLECTVEGTSNPNLYWYRQAAGRGLQLLFYSVGIGQISSEVPQNLSASRPQDRQFILSSKKLLLSDSGFYLCAWRDGTSGYGYTFGSGTRLTVV.

The V and J genes are TRBV9 and TRBJ2-3, with 7 bases fitting TRBD2. Trimming cost V 4 bases and J 0 bases; bases outside gene matches: 2. This CDR3 comprises 14 residues. Per germline, CDR1 SGDLS and CDR2 YYNGEE. The CDR3 reads CASSRGDSTDTQYF. In DNA form, the CDR3 reads TGTGCCAGCAGCCGGGGGGATAGCACAGATACGCAGTATTTT.

This clone came up a few times. This rearrangement joins TRBV6-6 to TRBJ1-3; D gene uncertain. Between the trimmed V and J ends, which lost 5 bases and 1 base, there was a span of 12 bases. This CDR3 region has 15 residues. Germline values: CDR1 MNHNY, CDR2 SVGAGI (reference sequence). CDR3 protein: CASSPRFGSGNTIYF. The CDR3 region has the DNA TGTGCCAGCAGTCCTCGGTTCGGGTCTGGAAACACCATATATTTT.

This chain links TRBV7-2 with TRBJ2-3; D is ambiguous. Germline CDR1 reads SGHTA; CDR2 reads FQGNSA. The CDR3 contains 13 residues. The V and J ends lost 8 bases and 5 bases respectively, with 14 bases between them. CDR3 sequence (DNA): TGTGCCAGCGGAAATACACCCCAAGATACGCAGTATTTT. It yields the protein CASGNTPQDTQYF.

The chain couples TRBV6-5 to TRBJ2-7; D not resolved. Germline CDR1 is MNHEY and CDR2 is SVGAGI. Trimming took 4 bases from V and 2 from J, leaving 12 bases between them. The CDR3 is made up of 14 amino acids. In DNA, the CDR3 is TGTGCCAGCAGTTCCATGACTGGAGCCTACGAGCAGTACTTC. This encodes CASSSMTGAYEQYF.

The chain employs TRBV7-2 and TRBJ1-6; D is unclear. The V end lost 1 base, the J end lost 1 base, and 5 bases lay between the germline ends. The germline CDR1 and CDR2 sequences are SGHTA and FQGNSA. The CDR3 has 15 residues. The CDR3 sequence is CASSLGGSYNSPLHF. The CDR3 DNA sequence: TGTGCCAGCAGCTTAGGGGGATCCTATAATTCACCCCTCCACTTT.

Concerning this clone itself: Mismatch with germline at one junction end may stem from a read error. This rearrangement joins TRBV11-2 to TRBJ1-2, with D hard to call. The CDR3 spans 13 residues. Per the germline V gene, CDR1 is SGHAT and CDR2 is FQNNGV. CDR3 protein: CASSLDRVYGYTF. The CDR3 DNA is TGTGCCAGCAGCCTAGACCGTGTTTACGGCTACACCTTC.

The chain joins TRBV9 to TRBJ2-7; the D gene is possibly TRBD2 (6 bases). The CDR3 loop spans 16 amino acids. CDR1 and CDR2 (germline): SGDLS, YYNGEE. Trimming took 3 bases from V and 3 from J, leaving 19 bases between them. The CDR3 loop reads CASSGRSSAMNYEQYF. The CDR3 nucleotides read TGTGCCAGCAGCGGACGGTCTAGCGCGATGAACTACGAGCAGTACTTC.

J is TRBJ1-6 and V is TRBV4-3; no definite D call. Deletions cut 0 bases from V and 11 bases from J, with 11 bases between. Germline V gene lookup returns CDR1 LGHNA and CDR2 YSLEER. This CDR3 has 14 residues. CDR3 loop: CASSQENRATPLHF. The CDR3 nucleotides are TGCGCCAGCAGCCAAGAAAATAGGGCCACACCCCTCCACTTT.

V gene TRBV5-3 combines with J gene TRBJ1-2; 7 bases fit TRBD1. TRBV5-3 carries the ORF label, with uncertain function. The trim removed 0 bases at V and 5 bases at J, leaving 7 bases unmatched. The CDR3 sequence is 15 residues long. As DNA, the CDR3 is TGTGCCAGAAGCTTGGGGGGACAGTTCTCTTATGGCTACACCTTC. Its protein product is CARSLGGQFSYGYTF.

This clone was detected once. V usage is TRBV9 and J usage is TRBJ2-1, with D unresolved. V was pared by 3 bases and J by 2 bases, with 9 bases between. The CDR3 is made up of 14 amino acids. CDR1 is SGDLS and CDR2 is YYNGEE in the germline V gene. CDR3 region: CASSGPSTYNEQFF. CDR3 DNA sequence: TGTGCCAGCAGCGGACCCTCGACCTACAATGAGCAGTTCTTC.

The J gene is TRBJ2-7, the V gene TRBV6-2 or TRBV6-3, with D possibly being TRBD2 (7 bases). Germline lookup yields CDR1 MNHEY and CDR2 SVGEGT. CDR3 length equals 14 residues. Trimming cost V 6 bases and J 2 bases, with 14 bases left between them. CDR3 loop: CASSPGGLAYEQYF. DNA of the CDR3: TGTGCCAGCAGCCCCGGGGGGCTTGCCTACGAGCAGTACTTC.

This rearrangement joins TRBV9 to TRBJ2-3; D unresolved. The CDR3 has 12 residues. V lost 4 bases to trimming and J lost 6 bases, with 9 bases between them. Per the germline V gene, CDR1 is SGDLS and CDR2 is YYNGEE. In DNA, the CDR3 is TGTGCCAGCAGCCAACGCCTGGATACGCAGTATTTT. This codes for CASSQRLDTQYF.

The V gene is TRBV4-1, the J gene TRBJ1-5; D is uncertain. V lost 0 bases and J lost 3, with 12 bases in between. Looked up from germline, CDR1 is MGHRA and CDR2 is YSYEKL. The CDR3 covers 16 residues. The CDR3 DNA reads as TGCGCCAGCAGCCAAGACGAGACCAGGATCAATCAGCCCCAGCATTTT. Amino acids: CASSQDETRINQPQHF.

This chain links TRBV7-9 with TRBJ2-3; no clear D. Germline loops: CDR1 SEHNR, CDR2 FQNEAQ (reference sequence). This CDR3 has 12 residues. V was shortened by 3 bases and J by 10 bases, with 11 bases between the two germline ends. This chain's CDR3 is CASSFPPDAQYF. For the CDR3, the DNA is TGTGCCAGCAGCTTCCCCCCCGATGCGCAGTATTTT.

The chain is built from TRBV3-1 (or the pseudogene TRBV3-2) and TRBJ2-1, with D perhaps TRBD1 (5 bases). CDR1 is LGHDT, CDR2 YNNKEL, per germline (reference sequence). V was trimmed by 4 bases and J by 6 bases, leaving 19 bases between them. The CDR3 is 16 amino acids. CDR3 sequence: CASSLTRQMLINEQFF. The DNA of the CDR3 is TGTGCCAGCAGCCTAACACGACAGATGCTCATCAATGAGCAGTTCTTC.

The rearrangement joins TRBV24-1 to TRBJ2-1; TRBD2 matches 8 bases. This CDR3 spans 14 amino acids. The junction had 5 bases not matched to a gene; V was cut back by 4 bases and J by 7 bases. Germline CDR1 and CDR2: KGHDR and SFDVKD. The CDR3 bases are TGTGCCACCAGTGAGGGACTAGTCTCTAATGAGCAGTTCTTC. Translation: CATSEGLVSNEQFF.